These 21 T cell receptor beta chains originate from one sample sequenced in a study of control samples from healthy donors and cancer patients. The protocol was immunoSEQ multiplex PCR, while the TCRdb copy is restricted to in-frame clones and leaves out a portion. The table has roughly 100,000 clones, around 89% seen once; the top ten hold more than 7%. The sequencing sample was made of blood. These receptor sequences come from a man aged 25 to 45 in good health.

V gene TRBV25-1 combines with J gene TRBJ2-2; possible D gene TRBD1, 5 bases. The CDR3 sequence is 11 residues long. The germline V gene encodes CDR1 MGHDK and CDR2 SYGVNS. Deletions cut 10 bases from V and 8 bases from J, with 11 bases between. The DNA of the CDR3 is TGTGCCATCCAGGGTACTGGGGAGCTGTTTTTT. Protein sequence: CAIQGTGELFF.

The rearrangement uses TRBV6-5 and TRBJ2-7; unclear D gene. The CDR3 is made up of 13 amino acids. Trimming left V 7 bases short and J 6 bases short, with 16 bases between. Germline CDR1 is MNHEY and CDR2 is SVGAGI. The chain's CDR3 is CASIFSTVGEQYF. For the CDR3, the DNA is TGTGCCAGCATTTTCAGTACGGTAGGCGAGCAGTACTTC.

The rearrangement uses TRBV28 and TRBJ1-4, with 7 bases identical to TRBD1. J was trimmed by 7 bases and V by 6 bases; bases with no gene match: 11. CDR1 MDHEN and CDR2 SYDVKM come from the germline V gene. This CDR3 contains 15 residues. The CDR3 DNA reads as TGTGCCAGCAGGTCAATGGACAGGTTTTCTGAAAAACTGTTTTTT. This codes for CASRSMDRFSEKLFF. Full variable domain (remainder filled in from reference TRBV28 and TRBJ1-4): DVKVTQSSRYLVKRTGEKVFLECVQDMDHENMFWYRQDPGLGLRLIYFSYDVKMKEKGDIPEGYSVSREKKERFSLILESASTNQTSMYLCASRSMDRFSEKLFFGSGTQLSVL.

The chain carries TRBV29-1 and TRBJ1-2; D is possibly TRBD1 (6 bases). V was shortened by 8 bases and J by 4 bases, with 17 bases between the two germline ends. The V gene's germline CDR1 is SQVTM and CDR2 ANQGSEA. The CDR3 spans 13 residues. CDR3 in amino acids: CSYTPQGPYGYTF. In DNA, the CDR3 is TGCAGCTACACTCCACAGGGACCCTATGGCTACACCTTC.

This clone came up once. This rearrangement joins TRBV11-3 to TRBJ2-5; 7 bases are a match to TRBD1. The V gene end was trimmed by 5 bases and the J gene end by 4 bases; junction bases not matched to a gene: 4. CDR3 length: 13 amino acids. Looked up from germline, CDR1 is SGHNT and CDR2 is YENEEA. CDR3 DNA sequence: TGTGCCAGCAGCAGGGGGCAGGGAGAGACCCAGTACTTC. Protein sequence: CASSRGQGETQYF.

The chain carries TRBV6-2 or TRBV6-3 and TRBJ1-6; 11 bases map to TRBD1. J was trimmed by 10 bases and V by 5 bases; bases with no gene match: 4. CDR1 and CDR2 (germline): MNHEY, SVGEGT. This CDR3 spans 14 amino acids. The CDR3, as DNA: TGTGCCAGCAGTACGGACAGGGGGCGATCACCCCTCCACTTT. Translated, it gives CASSTDRGRSPLHF.

V usage is TRBV4-3 and J usage is TRBJ2-6; D remains unclear. Germline CDR1 reads LGHNA; CDR2 reads YSLEER. The CDR3 is made up of 16 amino acids. Trimming removed 0 bases from V and 4 bases from J, with 10 bases in between. This CDR3 is CASSQDVGSGANVLTF. DNA of the CDR3: TGCGCCAGCAGCCAAGATGTGGGCTCCGGGGCCAACGTCCTGACTTTC.

The rearrangement links TRBV6-5 to TRBJ1-2; D is unclear. This CDR3 region has 15 residues. V was clipped by 0 bases and J by 0 bases, with 8 bases between them. Germline CDR1 reads MNHEY; CDR2 reads SVGAGI. CDR3 nucleotides: TGTGCCAGCAGTTACTCAGACAATGCTAACTATGGCTACACCTTC. This gives the protein CASSYSDNANYGYTF.

The V and J genes are TRBV21-1 and TRBJ1-4; TRBD1, the D gene given by the table, was not confirmed from the DNA. TRBV21-1 is a pseudogene. This CDR3 has 15 amino acids. The CDR3 loop reads CASDAGDRVDEKLFF. CDR3 bases: TGTGCCAGCGATGCGGGGGACAGGGTCGATGAAAAACTGTTTTTT.

The V call is TRBV4-3, the J call TRBJ1-1; no firm D call. Between the trimmed V and J ends, which lost 0 bases and 6 bases, there was a span of 11 bases. This CDR3 has 14 residues. Germline CDR1 and CDR2: LGHNA and YSLEER. This CDR3 reads CASSQDTIRAEAFF. In DNA form, the CDR3 reads TGCGCCAGCAGCCAAGATACGATCCGAGCTGAAGCTTTCTTT.

This sequence joins TRBV18 and TRBJ2-2; D ambiguous. Trimming took 0 bases from V and 5 from J, leaving 16 bases between them. CDR1 and CDR2 from the germline V gene are KGHSH and LQKENI. The CDR3 is 17 amino acids. CDR3 residues: CASSPPSWQEITGELFF. In DNA form, the CDR3 reads TGTGCCAGCTCACCACCCTCATGGCAGGAAATAACCGGGGAGCTGTTTTTT.

The chain combines TRBV7-2 with TRBJ1-5; 11 bases are a match to TRBD1. The CDR3 runs 15 residues. CDR1 and CDR2 from the germline V gene are SGHTA and FQGNSA. V was clipped by 5 bases and J by 6 bases; unmatched bases: 6. The CDR3: CASSRDRGGGQPQHF. CDR3 nucleotide sequence: TGTGCCAGCAGCCGGGACAGGGGGGGAGGTCAGCCCCAGCATTTT.

This clone was observed a handful of times. The genes are TRBV18 and TRBJ2-2; D is uncertain. Trimming removed 0 bases from V and 0 bases from J, with 11 bases in between. The CDR3 has 17 amino acids. Germline CDR1 reads KGHSH; CDR2 reads LQKENI. CDR3 DNA: TGTGCCAGCTCACCACCTTTCGGCGGACCGAACACCGGGGAGCTGTTTTTT. It encodes CASSPPFGGPNTGELFF.

The V gene is TRBV7-9, the J gene TRBJ1-4; the D gene is possibly TRBD1 (5 bases). CDR3 length: 14 residues. The V gene's germline CDR1 is SEHNR and CDR2 FQNEAQ (reference sequence). Trimming took off 5 bases at V and 4 bases at J, with 11 bases between the two ends. In nucleotides, the CDR3 is TGTGCCAGCAGCCAACAGGAGCTTAATGAAAAACTGTTTTTT. Its protein is CASSQQELNEKLFF.

J is TRBJ2-7 and V is TRBV4-3; maybe TRBD1 (5 bases). V lost 0 bases and J 3 bases, leaving 12 bases between the germline ends. This CDR3 has 15 amino acids. Germline V gives CDR1 LGHNA, CDR2 YSLEER. The CDR3 region has the DNA TGCGCCAGCAGCCAAGAAGGGGCAGGAGTCTACGAGCAGTACTTC. This gives the protein CASSQEGAGVYEQYF.

The rearrangement joins TRBV27 to TRBJ1-1, with unresolved D. V was shortened by 5 bases and J by 0 bases, with 7 bases between the two germline ends. The CDR3 is 13 amino acids. Germline V gene sequence: CDR1 MNHEY, CDR2 SMNVEV (reference sequence). The chain's CDR3 is CASSRKMNTEAFF. In DNA form, the CDR3 reads TGTGCCAGCAGTCGAAAAATGAACACTGAAGCTTTCTTT.

This rearrangement joins TRBV29-1 to TRBJ1-2, with unresolved D. Germline-derived CDR1 and CDR2 are SQVTM and ANQGSEA. V was trimmed by 3 bases and J by 1 base, leaving 12 bases between them. The CDR3 consists of 14 residues. As DNA, the CDR3 is TGCAGCGTTGACTTTGGCCACGTTAACTATGGCTACACCTTC. This gives the protein CSVDFGHVNYGYTF.

This chain connects TRBV6-5 to TRBJ2-5; TRBD1 matches 7 bases. This CDR3 region has 15 residues. Germline V gene data show CDR1 as MNHEY and CDR2 as SVGAGI. J lost 5 bases, V lost 5 bases, and 11 bases had no gene match. The CDR3 region is CASSSPTGRYETQYF. CDR3 DNA: TGTGCCAGCAGTAGTCCGACAGGGCGATACGAGACCCAGTACTTC.

This clone turned up a few times. This chain joins TRBV24-1 and TRBJ2-2; the D gene is possibly TRBD1 (6 bases). This CDR3 has 17 residues. Per germline, CDR1 KGHDR and CDR2 SFDVKD. The ends were cut back, 5 bases at V and 5 bases at J, with 20 bases in the middle. In DNA, the CDR3 is TGTGCCACCAGTGGTCTCAAATCAGGGGTAAATACCGGGGAGCTGTTTTTT. This codes for CATSGLKSGVNTGELFF.

This chain connects TRBV5-4 to TRBJ2-5; no definite D call. The germline V gene has CDR1 SGHNT and CDR2 YYREEE (reference sequence). V shed 2 bases and J shed 7 bases, with 12 bases lying between them. The length of the CDR3 is 13 residues. As DNA, the CDR3 is TGTGCCAGCAGCTTAGACCAGGCAGGGACCCAGTACTTC. This codes for CASSLDQAGTQYF.

V usage is TRBV7-9 and J usage is TRBJ1-1; D call uncertain. Trimming removed 1 base from V and 2 bases from J, with 11 bases in between. This CDR3 is 15 amino acids long. From germline, CDR1 is SEHNR and CDR2 FQNEAQ (reference sequence). CDR3 loop: CASSLDGTLNTEAFF. The CDR3 nucleotides are TGTGCCAGCAGCTTAGACGGTACCTTAAACACTGAAGCTTTCTTT.